This T cell receptor (beta chain) was sequenced in a study of PD-1 blockade in classical Hodgkin lymphoma. Study-wide findings and caveats: CD4+ TCR diversity, unlike CD8+, rose significantly by C4D1.

V lost 5 bases, J lost 0 bases, and 11 bases lay in between. The CDR3 runs to 16 residues. Germline CDR1 SGHAT, CDR2 FQNNGV. Relapse after autologous stem cell transplantation occurred in every patient, and brentuximab vedotin exposure varied. Sequenced by immunoSEQ multiplex PCR; TCRdb stores in-frame clones only, minus some. The sample has 70,000 to 85,000 clones, 90% to 95% seen once; the top ten hold over 6.5%. On this clone: Its antigen is unidentified.

The chain has TRBV11-2 and TRBJ1-6, with unresolved D. Specimen: peripheral blood mononuclear cells (PBMCs), collected at baseline. This sequence originates from a human donor with classical Hodgkin lymphoma. The CDR3 reads CASSHGQSSYNSPLHF. CDR3 bases: TGTGCCAGCAGCCACGGGCAGAGCTCCTATAATTCACCCCTCCACTTT.